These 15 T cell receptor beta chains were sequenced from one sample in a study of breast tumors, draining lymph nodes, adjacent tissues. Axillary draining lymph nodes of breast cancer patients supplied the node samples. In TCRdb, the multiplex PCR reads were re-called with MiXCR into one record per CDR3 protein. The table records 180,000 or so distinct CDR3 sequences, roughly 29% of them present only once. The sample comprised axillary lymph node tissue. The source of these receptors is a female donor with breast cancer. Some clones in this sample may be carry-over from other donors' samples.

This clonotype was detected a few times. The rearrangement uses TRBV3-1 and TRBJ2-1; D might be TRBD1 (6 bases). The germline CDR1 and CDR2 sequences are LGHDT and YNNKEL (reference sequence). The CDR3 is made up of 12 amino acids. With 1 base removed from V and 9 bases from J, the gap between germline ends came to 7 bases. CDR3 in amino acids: CASSQGRGEQFF. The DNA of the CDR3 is TGTGCCAGCAGCCAAGGCAGGGGTGAGCAGTTCTTC.

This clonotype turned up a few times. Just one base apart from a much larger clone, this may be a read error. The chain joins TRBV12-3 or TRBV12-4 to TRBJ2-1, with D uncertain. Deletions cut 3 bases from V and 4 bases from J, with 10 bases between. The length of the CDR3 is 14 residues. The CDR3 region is CASSFGRRYNEQFF. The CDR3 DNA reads TGTGCCAGCAGTTTCGGGCGGAGATACAATGAGCAGTTCTTC.

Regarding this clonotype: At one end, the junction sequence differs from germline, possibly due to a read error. CDR3 DNA: TGTGCCCGCAGTCAATTAGGCCGACCAACTAATGAAAAACTGTTTTTT. Protein product: CARSQLGRPTNEKLFF. The chain has TRBV6-5 and TRBJ1-4; D not certain. The CDR3 loop spans 16 amino acids. Germline V gene data show CDR1 as MNHEY and CDR2 as SVGAGI.

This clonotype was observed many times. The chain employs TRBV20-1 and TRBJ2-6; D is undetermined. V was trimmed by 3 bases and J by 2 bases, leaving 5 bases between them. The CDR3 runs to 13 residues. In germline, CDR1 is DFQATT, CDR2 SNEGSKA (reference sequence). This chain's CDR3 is CSASPTGANVLTF. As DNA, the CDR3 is TGCAGTGCTAGTCCGACTGGGGCCAACGTCCTGACTTTC.

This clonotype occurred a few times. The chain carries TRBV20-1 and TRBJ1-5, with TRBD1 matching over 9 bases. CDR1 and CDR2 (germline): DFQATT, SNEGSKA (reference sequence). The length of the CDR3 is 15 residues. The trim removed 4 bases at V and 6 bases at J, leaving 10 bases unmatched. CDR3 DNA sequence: TGCAGTGCTAAACCGGGACAGGGTTCCCCTCAGCCCCAGCATTTT. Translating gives CSAKPGQGSPQPQHF.

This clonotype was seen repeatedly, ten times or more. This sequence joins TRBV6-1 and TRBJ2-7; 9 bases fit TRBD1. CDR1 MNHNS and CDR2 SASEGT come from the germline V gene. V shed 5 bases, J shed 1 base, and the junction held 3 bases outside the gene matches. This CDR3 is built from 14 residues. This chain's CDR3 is CASSRDRESYEQYF. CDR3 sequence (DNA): TGTGCCAGCAGTAGGGACAGGGAGTCCTACGAGCAGTACTTC.

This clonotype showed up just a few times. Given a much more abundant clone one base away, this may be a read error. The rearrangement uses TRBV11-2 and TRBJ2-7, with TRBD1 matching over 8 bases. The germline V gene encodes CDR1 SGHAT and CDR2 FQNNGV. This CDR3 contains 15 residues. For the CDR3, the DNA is TGTGCCAGCAGCCCCCAGGACAGGGCCTCCTACGGGCAGTACTTC. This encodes CASSPQDRASYGQYF. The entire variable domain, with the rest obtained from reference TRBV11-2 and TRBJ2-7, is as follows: EAGVAQSPRYKIIEKRQSVAFWCNPISGHATLYWYQQILGQGPKLLIQFQNNGVVDDSQLPKDRFSAERLKGVDSTLKIQPAKLEDSAVYLCASSPQDRASYGQYFGPGTRLTVT.

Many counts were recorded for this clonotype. The CDR3: CASSTDGYNSPLHF. The CDR3 region has the DNA TGTGCCAGCAGCACCGACGGATATAATTCACCCCTCCACTTT. The V and J genes are TRBV5-4 and TRBJ1-6; D call uncertain. Germline V gene sequence: CDR1 SGHNT, CDR2 YYREEE (reference sequence). Trimming removed 4 bases at V and 4 bases at J, with 9 bases between. There are 14 residues in the CDR3. Complete variable domain (other parts from reference TRBV5-4 and TRBJ1-6): ETGVTQSPTHLIKTRGQQVTLRCSSQSGHNTVSWYQQALGQGPQFIFQYYREEENGRGNFPPRFSGLQFPNYSSELNVNALELDDSALYLCASSTDGYNSPLHFGNGTRLTVT.

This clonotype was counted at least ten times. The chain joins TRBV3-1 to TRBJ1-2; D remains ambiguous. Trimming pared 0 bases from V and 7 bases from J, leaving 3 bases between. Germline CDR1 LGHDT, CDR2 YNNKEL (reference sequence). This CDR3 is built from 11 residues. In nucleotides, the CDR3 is TGTGCCAGCAGCCAAGAAGCTGGCTACACCTTC. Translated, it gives CASSQEAGYTF. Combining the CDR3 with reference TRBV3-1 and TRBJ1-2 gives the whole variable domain DTAVSQTPKYLVTQMGNDKSIKCEQNLGHDTMYWYKQDSKKFLKIMFSYNNKELIINETVPNRFSPKSPDKAHLNLHINSLELGDSAVYFCASSQEAGYTFGSGTRLTVV.

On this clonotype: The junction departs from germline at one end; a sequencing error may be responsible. Here the CDR3 DNA reads TGTGCCAGCAGGAGGCAGGGGGAAAAACCGTTTTTT. Translating gives CASRRQGEKPFF. The chain links TRBV7-2 to TRBJ1-4, with 7 bases identical to TRBD1. Looked up from germline, CDR1 is SGHTA and CDR2 is FQGNSA. The CDR3 extends over 12 amino acids.

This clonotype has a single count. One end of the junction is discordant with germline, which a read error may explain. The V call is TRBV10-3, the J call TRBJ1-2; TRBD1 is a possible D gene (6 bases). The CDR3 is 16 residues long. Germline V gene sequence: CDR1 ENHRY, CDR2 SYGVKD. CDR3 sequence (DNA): TGTGCCATCGGTGAGTCGGGGGCCTACAAGGACTATGGCTACACCTTT. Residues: CAIGESGAYKDYGYTF.

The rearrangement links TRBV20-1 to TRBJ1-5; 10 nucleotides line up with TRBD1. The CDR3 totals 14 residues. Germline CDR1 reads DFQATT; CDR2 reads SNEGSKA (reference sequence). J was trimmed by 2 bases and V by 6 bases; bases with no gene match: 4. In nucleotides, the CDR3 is TGCAGTGCGCCGGACAGGGGGGGCAATCAGCCCCAGCATTTT. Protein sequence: CSAPDRGGNQPQHF.

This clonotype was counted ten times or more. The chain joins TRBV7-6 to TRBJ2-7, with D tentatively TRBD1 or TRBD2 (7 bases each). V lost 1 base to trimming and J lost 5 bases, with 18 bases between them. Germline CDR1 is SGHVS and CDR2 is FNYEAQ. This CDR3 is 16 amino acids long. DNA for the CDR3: TGTGCCAGCAGCTTAGGGCCCAGGGGGGGGACCGACGAGCAGTACTTC. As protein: CASSLGPRGGTDEQYF.

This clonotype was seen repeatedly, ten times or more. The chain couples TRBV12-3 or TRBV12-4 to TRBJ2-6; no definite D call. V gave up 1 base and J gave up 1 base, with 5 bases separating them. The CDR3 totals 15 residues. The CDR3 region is CASSLVGSGANVLTF. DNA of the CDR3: TGTGCCAGCAGTTTAGTGGGATCTGGGGCCAACGTCCTGACTTTC.

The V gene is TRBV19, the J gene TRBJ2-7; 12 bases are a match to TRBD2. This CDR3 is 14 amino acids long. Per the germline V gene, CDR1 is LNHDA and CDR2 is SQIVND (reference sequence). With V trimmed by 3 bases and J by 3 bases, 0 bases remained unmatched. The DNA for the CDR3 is TGTGCCAGTAGTATGACTAGCGGGAGCTACGAGCAGTACTTC. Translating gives CASSMTSGSYEQYF.